Listed below are T cell receptor beta chains from one sample, sequenced in a study of OX40 agonist ivuxolimab in advanced cancers. The assay was immunoSEQ multiplex PCR, and TCRdb's table has in-frame clones only and misses some. The sample has about 110,000 clones, 90% seen once. Sequencing was performed on CD4+ or CD8+ T cells sorted from blood, taken in a trial of the OX40 agonist ivuxolimab. These receptors were obtained from an adult with an advanced solid tumor such as melanoma, head and neck, liver or kidney cancer. Both conserved end residues are part of each CDR3. Fields, in order: D gene, CDR3 length, J gene, clone size, V gene, CDR3 protein, CDR3 DNA. The D gene is left open where the match is weak. The size entry is marked missing in some rows and otherwise reads once, few, many or a size class.

D: NA; length: 12; J: TRBJ2-7; size: NA; V: TRBV7-2; CDR3: CASSPDRYEQYF; DNA: TGTGCCAGCAGCCCGGACAGATACGAGCAGTACTTC
D: NA; length: 12; J: TRBJ2-7; size: NA; V: TRBV19; CDR3: CASSIPGQEQYF; DNA: TGTGCCAGTAGTATCCCAGGTCAAGAGCAGTACTTC
D: TRBD1; length: 14; J: TRBJ2-7; size: NA; V: TRBV7-8; CDR3: CASSTGDRAYEQYF; DNA: TGTGCCAGCAGCACCGGGGACAGAGCCTACGAGCAGTACTTC
D: NA; length: 13; J: TRBJ2-3; size: NA; V: TRBV11-3; CDR3: CASSLGSTDTQYF; DNA: TGTGCCAGCAGCTTAGGGAGCACAGATACGCAGTATTTT
D: NA; length: 14; J: TRBJ1-2; size: NA; V: TRBV5-1; CDR3: CASSYLSVNYGYTF; DNA: TGCGCCAGCAGTTACCTGTCTGTTAACTATGGCTACACCTTC
D: NA; length: 14; J: TRBJ1-6; size: NA; V: TRBV6-5; CDR3: CASSYRTDYSPLHF; DNA: TGTGCCAGCAGTTACAGGACCGACTATTCACCCCTCCACTTT
D: TRBD1; length: 18; J: TRBJ1-5; size: once; V: TRBV11-2; CDR3: CASSLDIFPTGGGQPQHF; DNA: TGTGCCAGCAGCTTAGATATCTTTCCGACAGGGGGCGGTCAGCCCCAGCATTTT
D: NA; length: 11; J: TRBJ1-1; size: NA; V: TRBV30; CDR3: CAWGLNTEAFF; DNA: TGTGCCTGGGGTTTGAACACTGAAGCTTTCTTT
D: NA; length: 14; J: TRBJ2-5; size: once; V: TRBV7-8; CDR3: CASKQGSLKETQYF; DNA: TGTGCCAGCAAGCAGGGAAGCCTTAAAGAGACCCAGTACTTC
D: NA; length: 14; J: TRBJ2-3; size: NA; V: TRBV6-5; CDR3: CASSSRVGQDTQYF; DNA: TGTGCCAGCAGTTCCCGAGTGGGGCAGGATACGCAGTATTTT
D: NA; length: 13; J: TRBJ2-7; size: once; V: TRBV4-1; CDR3: CASSQRQEYEQYF; DNA: TGCGCCAGCAGCCAGAGACAGGAATACGAGCAGTACTTC
D: NA; length: 11; J: TRBJ2-7; size: once; V: TRBV7-6; CDR3: CASSRTYEQYF; DNA: TGTGCCAGCAGCCGAACCTACGAGCAGTACTTC
D: NA; length: 14; J: TRBJ2-3; size: NA; V: TRBV2; CDR3: CASNPRTQRFFGYF; DNA: TGTGCCAGCAACCCTAGAACGCAGCGGTTTTTCGGGTATTTT
D: TRBD1; length: 16; J: TRBJ2-3; size: NA; V: TRBV2; CDR3: CASRPQTGGSTDTQYF; DNA: TGTGCCAGCAGACCCCAGACAGGGGGTAGCACAGATACGCAGTATTTT
D: NA; length: 13; J: TRBJ1-6; size: NA; V: TRBV6-5; CDR3: CASSQTGDSPLHF; DNA: TGTGCCAGCTCCCAGACAGGCGACTCACCCCTCCACTTT
D: NA; length: 18; J: TRBJ2-6; size: NA; V: TRBV7-2; CDR3: CASSLSGAGTSGANVLTF; DNA: TGTGCCAGCAGCTTATCGGGCGCAGGGACCTCTGGGGCCAACGTCCTGACTTTC